Below are 20 T cell receptor beta chains sequenced from a single sample in a study of blood T cell repertoires in COVID-19. Sequencing was performed with immunoSEQ multiplex PCR; in TCRdb, only in-frame clones are kept and a portion is missing. The table lists tens of thousands of clones, approximately 90% of them singletons. Sequences were obtained from peripheral blood. Source of these receptors: a woman of 80 years or more with active or convalescent COVID-19.

The chain couples TRBV19 to TRBJ2-7; 7 bases agree with TRBD2. The germline gives CDR1 LNHDA, CDR2 SQIVND (reference sequence). The CDR3 spans 13 residues. The trim removed 3 bases at V and 3 bases at J, leaving 2 bases unmatched. The CDR3 bases are TGTGCCAGTAGTATCGGGGGGAACTACGAGCAGTACTTC. Protein: CASSIGGNYEQYF.

The chain couples TRBV7-9 to TRBJ2-3, with TRBD1 as a possible D gene (6 bases). V was clipped by 5 bases and J by 0 bases, with 18 bases between them. This CDR3 comprises 17 residues. Germline lookup yields CDR1 SEHNR and CDR2 FQNEAQ (reference sequence). The CDR3 sequence is CASSPGVSASSTDTQYF. CDR3 coding DNA: TGTGCCAGCAGCCCAGGGGTCTCCGCGTCTAGCACAGATACGCAGTATTTT.

The chain joins TRBV25-1 to TRBJ1-2, with a possible D match to TRBD1 (6 bases). This CDR3 region has 13 residues. Between the trimmed V and J ends, which lost 5 bases and 7 bases, there was a span of 14 bases. Germline assignment: CDR1 MGHDK and CDR2 SYGVNS. The CDR3 sequence: CASSQGSRGGYTF. In nucleotides, the CDR3 is TGTGCCAGCAGTCAGGGGTCCCGTGGTGGCTACACCTTC.

The chain uses TRBV10-3 and TRBJ1-2; no firm D call. Germline CDR1 ENHRY, CDR2 SYGVKD. V gave up 8 bases and J gave up 2 bases, with 12 bases separating them. The CDR3 loop spans 13 amino acids. The CDR3 nucleotides are TGTGCCATCCTCGACATTCTGAACTATGGCTACACCTTC. Protein product: CAILDILNYGYTF.

This chain joins TRBV19 and TRBJ2-7, with D tentatively TRBD1 (6 bases). The V gene lost 11 bases and the J gene lost 2 bases, with 13 bases spanning the gap. Germline V lookup: CDR1 LNHDA, CDR2 SQIVND (reference sequence). The CDR3 extends over 12 amino acids. Written as DNA, the CDR3 is TGTGCCGGTGACAGGAGGCCCTACGAGCAGTACTTC. It codes for CAGDRRPYEQYF.

This rearrangement joins TRBV7-2 to TRBJ1-1; 9 positions match TRBD1. The J segment lost 7 bases and the V segment lost 1 base, leaving 10 bases of the junction unmatched. The CDR3 is 16 residues long. Per the germline V gene, CDR1 is SGHTA and CDR2 is FQGNSA. The CDR3 sequence is CASSLGPNRGHLEAFF. The CDR3 nucleotides read TGTGCCAGCAGCTTAGGACCCAACAGGGGGCATCTTGAAGCTTTCTTT.

The chain joins TRBV28 to TRBJ1-2; weak D call: TRBD1 (5 bases). Germline V gene sequence: CDR1 MDHEN, CDR2 SYDVKM. The CDR3 is made up of 15 amino acids. V was pared by 5 bases and J by 7 bases, with 20 bases between. CDR3 residues: CASSTLGGVLGGYTF. CDR3 nucleotides: TGTGCCAGCAGTACACTGGGGGGAGTCTTGGGTGGCTACACCTTC.

V usage is TRBV21-1 and J usage is TRBJ1-6; the D call TRBD1 from the table was never checked on the DNA. TRBV21-1 is recorded as a pseudogene. The CDR3 has 17 residues. The CDR3 region has the DNA TGTGCCAGCAGCAAAGCCCCGGACAGGAAATCTAATTCACCCCTCCACTTT. Residues: CASSKAPDRKSNSPLHF.

This clone showed up just once. The CDR3 nucleotides are TGTGCCAGCAGCAGGACTAGCGGGAGTACACCCTACAATGAGCAGTTCTTC. Translated, it gives CASSRTSGSTPYNEQFF. The chain couples TRBV5-6 to TRBJ2-1; 13 positions agree with TRBD2. The germline CDR1 and CDR2 sequences are SGHDT and YYEEEE. The length of the CDR3 is 17 residues. Trimming at V came to 4 bases and at J to 2 bases, leaving 6 bases not matched to a gene.

This rearrangement joins TRBV6-5 to TRBJ2-1; a weak D match, TRBD2 (7 bases). The germline V and J ends were trimmed by 2 bases and 5 bases, with 13 bases remaining between them. Germline lookup yields CDR1 MNHEY and CDR2 SVGAGI. The CDR3 covers 15 residues. CDR3 in amino acids: CASSYEGGANNEQFF. For the CDR3, the DNA is TGTGCCAGCAGTTACGAGGGGGGGGCTAACAATGAGCAGTTCTTC.

The chain is built from TRBV27 and TRBJ1-3; TRBD1 matches 8 bases. The germline CDR1 and CDR2 sequences are MNHEY and SMNVEV (reference sequence). Trimming at V came to 0 bases and at J to 0 bases, leaving 7 bases not matched to a gene. CDR3 length equals 18 residues. The CDR3 nucleotides read TGTGCCAGCAGTTTATCAGGGCAGGGGGCTTTCTCTGGAAACACCATATATTTT. This codes for CASSLSGQGAFSGNTIYF.

The V call is TRBV6-4, the J call TRBJ2-7; 8 bases fit TRBD2. CDR1 is MRHNA and CDR2 is SNTAGT in the germline V gene. The CDR3 totals 16 residues. Trimming at V came to 0 bases and at J to 1 base, leaving 5 bases not matched to a gene. CDR3 DNA: TGTGCCAGCAGTGACTCGGCGGGAGGCCCTTCCTACGAGCAGTACTTC. It specifies CASSDSAGGPSYEQYF.

The rearrangement uses TRBV5-4 and TRBJ2-3, with 12 positions matching TRBD2. The CDR3 extends over 16 amino acids. The V and J ends lost 2 bases and 7 bases, in that order; junction bases with no gene match: 8. Per the germline V gene, CDR1 is SGHNT and CDR2 is YYREEE (reference sequence). The CDR3 region has the DNA TGTGCCAGCAGCTTCATGGCTAGCGGGAGGGAAAATACGCAGTATTTT. Amino acids: CASSFMASGRENTQYF.

The chain recombines TRBV28 with TRBJ2-2; D might be TRBD1 (5 bases). CDR3 length: 16 residues. The germline V gene has CDR1 MDHEN and CDR2 SYDVKM. The germline V and J ends were trimmed by 6 bases and 4 bases, with 18 bases remaining between them. The CDR3 reads CASSWRQRLGTGELFF. The CDR3 nucleotides read TGTGCCAGCAGCTGGCGACAGAGGTTGGGCACCGGGGAGCTGTTTTTT.

The count of this clone is one. The rearrangement joins TRBV29-1 to TRBJ2-7; 7 bases match TRBD1. Germline V gives CDR1 SQVTM, CDR2 ANQGSEA. The CDR3 is 12 amino acids. V lost 6 bases, J lost 2 bases, and 4 bases stayed unmatched. In DNA, the CDR3 is TGCAGCGTACCCGGACAGGCCTACGAGCAGTACTTC. Its protein product is CSVPGQAYEQYF.

The chain couples TRBV30 to TRBJ2-1, with 8 bases lining up with TRBD2. CDR1 is GTSNPN, CDR2 SVGIG, per germline (reference sequence). V lost 5 bases to trimming and J lost 3 bases; unmatched junction nucleotides: 9. The CDR3 sequence is 15 residues long. The CDR3 nucleotides read TGTGCCTGGGTTAACGGGGGGGCCGGCTACAATGAGCAGTTCTTC. Protein product: CAWVNGGAGYNEQFF.

The rearrangement links TRBV9 to TRBJ2-1, with a tentative D call TRBD2 (6 bases). The CDR3 spans 13 residues. Germline CDR1 SGDLS, CDR2 YYNGEE. Trimming removed 1 base from V and 8 bases from J, with 10 bases in between. The DNA for the CDR3 is TGTGCCAGCAGCGTAATGGCGGGATATGAGCAGTTCTTC. Amino acids: CASSVMAGYEQFF.

The V gene is TRBV5-1, the J gene TRBJ1-5, with 7 bases identical to TRBD1. The CDR3 contains 14 residues. Germline CDR1 is SGHRS and CDR2 is YFSETQ. Trimming took 0 bases from V and 7 from J; bases not matched to a gene: 4. DNA of the CDR3: TGCGCCAGCAGCTTGGGAGGGGGCCGGCAGCCCCAGCATTTT. This codes for CASSLGGGRQPQHF.

The chain combines TRBV5-1 with TRBJ2-7; D unresolved. The germline V gene encodes CDR1 SGHRS and CDR2 YFSETQ. Trimming pared 3 bases from V and 1 base from J, leaving 5 bases between. CDR3 size: 12 residues. CDR3 DNA: TGCGCCAGCAGCTCCGGTTCCTACGAGCAGTACTTC. This sequence encodes CASSSGSYEQYF.

This chain links TRBV4-1 with TRBJ2-1; possibly TRBD2 for D (7 bases). CDR1 MGHRA and CDR2 YSYEKL come from the germline V gene. The germline V and J ends were trimmed by 0 bases and 3 bases, with 15 bases remaining between them. This CDR3 is built from 17 residues. The CDR3 reads CASSQDNRGAHYNEQFF. CDR3 nucleotide sequence: TGCGCCAGCAGCCAAGATAACCGGGGGGCGCACTACAATGAGCAGTTCTTC.